This TCR beta chain derives from a study of T cell responses to AZD1222 COVID-19 vaccine. As concerns this clone: The antigen is not known.

This CDR3 has 13 residues. Germline V lookup: CDR1 GTSNPN, CDR2 SVGIG (reference sequence). V lost 0 bases and J 6 bases, leaving 11 bases between the germline ends. Method: immunoSEQ multiplex PCR; TCRdb's copy keeps in-frame clones and lacks some. The repertoire has about 140,000 clones, around 92% of them found once; the top ten carry roughly 3.5%. The study pooled second doses at about 4 or about 12 weeks. Study results and limitations: The study reported that nearly half of spike-specific TCRs target unmutated variant regions. Distributed over spike, vaccine-associated CD4 TCRs predominated at 160-218 and 743-854. AZD1222 recipients seropositive at baseline numbered only six or seven.

This receptor was obtained from an adult who received the AZD1222 COVID-19 vaccine. Here the sequenced sample was peripheral blood, taken 28 days after the second AZD1222 dose. The genes are TRBV30 and TRBJ1-1; D remains ambiguous. Here the CDR3 reads CAWSVQHHAEAFF. CDR3 in DNA: TGTGCCTGGAGTGTACAACATCACGCTGAAGCTTTCTTT.